One and the same sample provided the 23 T cell receptor beta chains below, sequenced in a study of blood T cell repertoires in COVID-19. Sequencing used immunoSEQ multiplex PCR; TCRdb keeps in-frame clones, though not all of them. The data contain 310,000 or so clones, 85% to 90% of them singletons. Source material: peripheral blood. These receptors originate from a woman in her forties or fifties with active or convalescent COVID-19.

The chain carries TRBV5-1 and TRBJ2-7; 11 nucleotides agree with TRBD2. There are 16 residues in the CDR3. Germline CDR1 SGHRS, CDR2 YFSETQ. V shed 0 bases and J 3 bases; nucleotides not matched to a gene: 5. The CDR3 is CASSLEGTSGYYEQYF. The CDR3 nucleotides read TGCGCCAGCAGCTTGGAAGGGACTAGCGGATACTACGAGCAGTACTTC.

The gene calls are TRBV19 and TRBJ2-1; 8 bases agree with TRBD1. The V segment lost 3 bases and the J segment 5 bases; nucleotides outside the gene matches: 24. Germline CDR1 is LNHDA and CDR2 is SQIVND (reference sequence). The CDR3 is made up of 21 amino acids. In DNA, the CDR3 is TGTGCCAGTAGTATGAGAACCAACCCGGTTCCCCGGGACAGGCGCGACAATGAGCAGTTCTTC. Protein sequence: CASSMRTNPVPRDRRDNEQFF.

CDR3 in amino acids: CASSPRVASGSETQYF. In nucleotides, the CDR3 is TGTGCCAGCAGCCCCCGAGTAGCTAGCGGGAGTGAGACCCAGTACTTC. The rearrangement uses TRBV9 and TRBJ2-5; 10 bases map to TRBD2. The J segment lost 5 bases and the V segment lost 4 bases, leaving 11 bases of the junction unmatched. The CDR3 extends over 16 amino acids. CDR1 and CDR2 (germline): SGDLS, YYNGEE.

The chain carries TRBV19 and TRBJ2-2; D ambiguous. V lost 3 bases to trimming and J lost 2 bases, with 7 bases between them. CDR3 length: 14 residues. Per the germline V gene, CDR1 is LNHDA and CDR2 is SQIVND (reference sequence). DNA of the CDR3: TGTGCCAGTAGTATTTTGGCAAACACCGGGGAGCTGTTTTTT. Translation gives CASSILANTGELFF. Combining the CDR3 with reference TRBV19 and TRBJ2-2 gives the whole variable domain DGGITQSPKYLFRKEGQNVTLSCEQNLNHDAMYWYRQDPGQGLRLIYYSQIVNDFQKGDIAEGYSVSREKKESFPLTVTSAQKNPTAFYLCASSILANTGELFFGEGSRLTVL.

This chain uses TRBV3-1 (or the pseudogene TRBV3-2) with TRBJ1-3; TRBD1 is a possible D gene (6 bases). The CDR3 runs to 14 residues. Germline CDR1 and CDR2: LGHDT and YNNKEL (reference sequence). V was trimmed by 2 bases and J by 1 base, leaving 6 bases between them. The CDR3 region is CASSQQGSGNTIYF. The DNA for the CDR3 is TGTGCCAGCAGCCAACAGGGGTCTGGAAACACCATATATTTT.

The rearrangement uses TRBV4-2 and TRBJ1-1; the D is unclear. Germline CDR1 reads LGHNA; CDR2 reads YNFKEQ. V was trimmed by 0 bases and J by 0 bases, leaving 11 bases between them. The CDR3 runs 16 residues. CDR3 DNA sequence: TGTGCCAGCAGCCAAGATCCCGCAGGTGTGAACACTGAAGCTTTCTTT. Amino acids: CASSQDPAGVNTEAFF.

The V and J genes are TRBV27 and TRBJ2-7, with D tentatively TRBD2 (6 bases). V was cut by 6 bases and J by 2 bases, with 14 bases left in between. This CDR3 has 14 residues. Per germline, CDR1 MNHEY and CDR2 SMNVEV (reference sequence). The CDR3 region is CASRTGERAYEQYF. For the CDR3, the DNA is TGTGCCAGCAGGACGGGGGAAAGAGCCTACGAGCAGTACTTC.

The V and J genes are TRBV10-2 and TRBJ1-5, with 7 bases identical to TRBD1. V shed 7 bases, J shed 9 bases, and the junction held 15 bases outside the gene matches. In germline, CDR1 is WSHSY, CDR2 SAAADI. CDR3 length: 15 residues. The CDR3 reads CASMEDTGASGPQHF. The CDR3 DNA reads TGCGCCAGCATGGAAGATACAGGGGCATCGGGGCCCCAGCATTTT.

The chain is built from TRBV10-3 and TRBJ1-1; D might be TRBD1 (6 bases). Germline lookup yields CDR1 ENHRY and CDR2 SYGVKD. The CDR3 sequence is 16 residues long. The V gene lost 4 bases and the J gene lost 4 bases, with 19 bases spanning the gap. This chain's CDR3 is CAISGGSGTGSTEAFF. The DNA of the CDR3 is TGTGCCATCAGTGGGGGTTCGGGTACAGGGTCCACTGAAGCTTTCTTT.

V and J are TRBV19 and TRBJ1-5; no clear D gene. Per the germline V gene, CDR1 is LNHDA and CDR2 is SQIVND (reference sequence). Trimming removed 7 bases at V and 4 bases at J, with 17 bases between. The CDR3 is made up of 15 amino acids. CDR3 coding DNA: TGTGCCAGTACCCCTGGATACACGAGGAATCAGCCCCAGCATTTT. Amino acid sequence: CASTPGYTRNQPQHF.

The rearrangement uses TRBV3-1 (or the pseudogene TRBV3-2) and TRBJ1-2, with unresolved D. This CDR3 spans 13 amino acids. CDR1 and CDR2 (germline): LGHDT, YNNKEL (reference sequence). Deletions cut 0 bases from V and 8 bases from J, with 10 bases between. CDR3 sequence reads: CASSQDGERGYTF. The CDR3 nucleotides read TGTGCCAGCAGCCAAGATGGGGAGAGGGGCTACACCTTC.

V and J are TRBV19 and TRBJ2-7, with TRBD1 matching over 9 bases. The junction had 7 bases not matched to a gene; V was cut back by 5 bases and J by 2 bases. The V gene's germline CDR1 is LNHDA and CDR2 SQIVND (reference sequence). The length of the CDR3 is 15 residues. The CDR3: CASSPPGQGPYEQYF. CDR3 DNA: TGTGCCAGTAGTCCACCGGGACAGGGACCCTACGAGCAGTACTTC.

This clone was detected a few times. The chain couples TRBV5-1 to TRBJ1-5; D is perhaps TRBD1 (6 bases). The CDR3 is 14 amino acids. Germline V CDR1 and CDR2: SGHRS, YFSETQ. V was cut by 8 bases and J by 0 bases, with 12 bases left in between. The CDR3 reads CASTPQGSNQPQHF. Written as DNA, the CDR3 is TGCGCCAGTACACCACAGGGTAGCAATCAGCCCCAGCATTTT.

Only one count was recorded for this clone. This sequence joins TRBV7-6 and TRBJ2-3; TRBD2 matches at 9 bases. In germline, CDR1 is SGHVS, CDR2 FNYEAQ. The CDR3 consists of 15 residues. V shed 3 bases, J shed 9 bases, and the junction held 10 bases outside the gene matches. In DNA, the CDR3 is TGTGCCAGCAGCTTGGACCTCAGTAGCGGGGGAACGCAGTATTTT. Protein product: CASSLDLSSGGTQYF.

The genes are TRBV28 and TRBJ2-5; 12 bases agree with TRBD1. With 7 bases clipped from V and 1 base from J, the junction kept 7 bases outside the gene matches. The CDR3 contains 16 residues. Germline-derived CDR1 and CDR2 are MDHEN and SYDVKM. The CDR3 DNA is TGTGCCAGCATCGACTGGGACAGGGGGCCCCAAGAGACCCAGTACTTC. Translated: CASIDWDRGPQETQYF.

This chain uses TRBV6-2 or TRBV6-3 with TRBJ2-1, with TRBD2 as a possible D gene (6 bases). This CDR3 has 14 amino acids. The V and J ends lost 3 bases and 6 bases respectively, with 12 bases between them. Looked up from germline, CDR1 is MNHEY and CDR2 is SVGEGT. The CDR3 loop is CASSYGGSLNEQFF. The DNA of the CDR3 is TGTGCCAGCAGTTATGGGGGGTCCCTCAATGAGCAGTTCTTC.

The chain recombines TRBV9 with TRBJ1-2; D gene uncertain. Per the germline V gene, CDR1 is SGDLS and CDR2 is YYNGEE. The V gene lost 4 bases and the J gene lost 1 base, with 14 bases spanning the gap. This CDR3 spans 15 amino acids. As DNA, the CDR3 is TGTGCCAGCAGCCCCCCGGGTGAACTTAACTATGGCTACACCTTC. Translated: CASSPPGELNYGYTF.

In the case of this clone: The same CDR3 arises from other DNA sequences in this sample as well. V and J are TRBV30 and TRBJ1-1; perhaps TRBD1 as D (5 bases). V was shortened by 0 bases and J by 5 bases, with 10 bases between the two germline ends. Germline V gives CDR1 GTSNPN, CDR2 SVGIG (reference sequence). There are 13 residues in the CDR3. In nucleotides, the CDR3 is TGTGCCTGGAGTGTACTGGGGGGGACTGAAGCTTTCTTT. Residues: CAWSVLGGTEAFF.

This chain connects TRBV5-8 to TRBJ1-1; 10 nucleotides align to TRBD1. This CDR3 comprises 14 residues. Germline V CDR1 and CDR2: SGHTS, YDEGEE. V lost 7 bases and J lost 5; bases outside the gene matches: 8. DNA of the CDR3: TGTGCCAGCGGGAGGGACAGGGGAAGAACTGAAGCTTTCTTT. Protein sequence: CASGRDRGRTEAFF.

J is TRBJ2-1 and V is TRBV25-1; 12 bases agree with TRBD2. The V gene end was trimmed by 3 bases and the J gene end by 5 bases; junction bases not matched to a gene: 5. This CDR3 has 16 amino acids. From germline, CDR1 is MGHDK and CDR2 SYGVNS. CDR3 sequence (DNA): TGTGCCAGCAGTGATCTCCTAGCGGGGGGGAACAATGAGCAGTTCTTC. Translating gives CASSDLLAGGNNEQFF.

In its sample, this clone was seen once. The chain has TRBV7-3 and TRBJ2-1, with D maybe TRBD2 (6 bases). With 5 bases removed from V and 4 bases from J, the gap between germline ends came to 18 bases. The germline CDR1 and CDR2 sequences are SGHTA and FQGTGA. There are 16 residues in the CDR3. This CDR3 reads CASSPTRDSAYNEQFF. The CDR3 DNA is TGTGCCAGCAGCCCCACCCGGGACTCAGCGTACAATGAGCAGTTCTTC.

This chain joins TRBV6-2 or TRBV6-3 and TRBJ2-1, with D perhaps TRBD1 (6 bases). The germline gives CDR1 MNHEY, CDR2 SVGEGT. Trimming took 4 bases from V and 0 from J, leaving 13 bases between them. This CDR3 spans 16 amino acids. CDR3 sequence (DNA): TGTGCCAGCAGTTCTACAACAGGGAACTCCTACAATGAGCAGTTCTTC. Amino acid sequence: CASSSTTGNSYNEQFF.

The chain links TRBV15 to TRBJ2-3, with D hard to call. Germline V gives CDR1 LNHNV, CDR2 YYDKDF (reference sequence). The CDR3 contains 14 residues. The V and J ends lost 1 base and 2 bases respectively, with 7 bases between them. The CDR3 is CATSRAYYTDTQYF. The DNA of the CDR3 is TGTGCCACCAGCAGAGCATACTACACAGATACGCAGTATTTT.